The 28 T cell receptor beta chains presented below share a single source sample, sequenced in a study of early T cells in non-severe SARS-CoV-2 infection. Using its own MiXCR run on the 5' RACE reads, TCRdb lists one record per CDR3 protein. Seen here are about 34,000 distinct CDR3 sequences, around 6.8% observed once, and the top ten hold around 13%. The sequencing here drew on whole blood, taken at baseline. These receptors all stem from an adult who was a healthcare worker with PCR-confirmed SARS-CoV-2 infection or an uninfected control (not recorded which).

The chain couples TRBV29-1 to TRBJ2-7; D remains ambiguous. This CDR3 comprises 12 residues. Germline V CDR1 and CDR2: SQVTM, ANQGSEA. The germline V and J ends were trimmed by 0 bases and 3 bases, with 6 bases remaining between them. DNA of the CDR3: TGCAGCGTTGAAGATCTCAGCTACGAGCAGTACTTC. As protein: CSVEDLSYEQYF.

On this clonotype: A read error may be the cause here, since a much bigger clone is one base away. V usage is TRBV27 and J usage is TRBJ1-6; D ambiguous. This CDR3 has 14 residues. Germline-derived CDR1 and CDR2 are MNHEY and SMNVEV (reference sequence). V lost 5 bases to trimming and J lost 9 bases, with 14 bases between them. The CDR3 DNA reads TGTGCCAGCAGTCCGACTCATACTAGTTCACCCCTCCACTTT. Protein product: CASSPTHTSSPLHF.

This clonotype has at least ten counts. The V gene is TRBV12-3 or TRBV12-4, the J gene TRBJ2-7, with 13 bases aligning to TRBD2. With V trimmed by 4 bases and J by 4 bases, 28 bases remained unmatched. The CDR3 runs 23 residues. The CDR3 DNA is TGTGCCAGCAGTTCGATAATAGGGGCCGCTGAGACTAGCGGGAGGCCCCCCTTGTACGAGCAGTACGTC. This gives the protein CASSSIIGAAETSGRPPLYEQYV.

This clonotype was detected only a few times. The CDR3 DNA sequence: TGTGCCACCAGTACTAGCGGGAGCCAATATACGCAGTATTTT. It translates to CATSTSGSQYTQYF. The rearrangement links TRBV24-1 to TRBJ2-3; the match to TRBD2 covers 11 bases. The CDR3 is made up of 14 amino acids. The germline gives CDR1 KGHDR, CDR2 SFDVKD. The V gene end was trimmed by 6 bases and the J gene end by 7 bases; junction bases not matched to a gene: 5.

The table lists this clonotype with many counts. The V and J genes are TRBV5-1 and TRBJ2-2; TRBD2 matches 8 bases. The length of the CDR3 is 14 residues. Per the germline V gene, CDR1 is SGHRS and CDR2 is YFSETQ. Trimming took 6 bases from V and 6 from J; bases not matched to a gene: 7. The DNA of the CDR3 is TGCGCCAGCATGGTTGGCGGGAGGTCCGGGGAGCTGTTTTTT. Residues: CASMVGGRSGELFF.

In DNA form, the CDR3 reads TGTGCCAGCAGTAACCAGGTTAACCGGGGAAACACCATATATTTT. This sequence encodes CASSNQVNRGNTIYF. The rearrangement joins TRBV7-9 to TRBJ1-3; unclear D gene. CDR1 SEHNR and CDR2 FQNEAQ come from the germline V gene (reference sequence). V was clipped by 6 bases and J by 4 bases, with 16 bases between them. The CDR3 runs to 15 residues.

The CDR3 sequence is CASSQSGQGEKLFF. The CDR3 DNA follows: TGTGCCAGCAGCCAATCGGGACAGGGCGAAAAACTGTTTTTT. The chain links TRBV4-2 to TRBJ1-4; TRBD1 aligns across 9 bases. CDR1 and CDR2 from the germline V gene are LGHNA and YNFKEQ. J gave up 8 bases and V 2 bases, and 3 bases lay outside the gene matches. This CDR3 has 14 amino acids.

This clonotype was found a few times. V is TRBV30 and J is TRBJ2-2, with D unresolved. V was trimmed by 2 bases and J by 2 bases, leaving 15 bases between them. CDR1 is GTSNPN, CDR2 SVGIG, per germline (reference sequence). The CDR3 consists of 16 residues. The CDR3 region is CAWSLSGDLNTGELFF. CDR3 nucleotides: TGTGCCTGGAGTCTGTCAGGTGACCTAAACACCGGGGAGCTGTTTTTT. The variable domain in full, completed from reference TRBV30 and TRBJ2-2, reads SQTIHQWPATLVQPVGSPLSLECTVEGTSNPNLYWYRQAAGRGLQLLFYSVGIGQISSEVPQNLSASRPQDRQFILSSKKLLLSDSGFYLCAWSLSGDLNTGELFFGEGSRLTVL.

This clonotype was seen a few times. One end of the junction is discordant with germline, which a read error may explain. The V and J genes are TRBV12-3 or TRBV12-4 and TRBJ1-2; TRBD1 matches 7 bases. This CDR3 has 12 amino acids. The CDR3 sequence: CASSSEDRVWFF. Here the CDR3 DNA reads TGTGCCAGCAGCTCTGAAGACAGGGTTTGGTTCTTC.

This clonotype was found a few times. The CDR3 DNA reads as TGTGCCAGCAGTGAAGGAGGGGCCCCAGCCTCAACCTCTAGCACAGATACGCAGTATTTT. Translated, it gives CASSEGGAPASTSSTDTQYF. The rearrangement joins TRBV25-1 to TRBJ2-3, with D perhaps matching TRBD2 (6 bases). The germline CDR1 and CDR2 sequences are MGHDK and SYGVNS. There are 20 residues in the CDR3. The germline V and J ends were trimmed by 2 bases and 0 bases, with 24 bases remaining between them.

This clonotype was seen repeatedly, ten times or more. The chain joins TRBV12-3 or TRBV12-4 to TRBJ1-5; D remains unclear. The ends were cut back, 5 bases at V and 6 bases at J, with 14 bases in the middle. This CDR3 is built from 14 residues. The CDR3 nucleotides are TGTGCCAGCAGTCCCAGCGGGGTGGGTCAGCCCCAGCATTTT. Translating gives CASSPSGVGQPQHF.

Turning to this clonotype: Its ends do not fully match the called genes, so a read error is possible. The chain combines TRBV6-6 with TRBJ2-3, with a tentative D call TRBD1 (5 bases). This CDR3 comprises 13 residues. Germline loops: CDR1 MNHNY, CDR2 SVGAGI (reference sequence). Written as DNA, the CDR3 is TGTCCCAGCGTCAGGGTCCGAGCAGATACGCAGTATTTT. Its protein product is CPSVRVRADTQYF.

This clonotype appeared many times. The chain joins TRBV10-3 to TRBJ2-1; perhaps D is TRBD1 or TRBD2 (6 bases each). CDR3 size: 16 residues. V was clipped by 6 bases and J by 5 bases, with 20 bases between them. Per germline, CDR1 ENHRY and CDR2 SYGVKD. The CDR3 DNA sequence: TGTGCCATCAGAAGGGGGGACTCCGGATTACACAATGAGCAGTTCTTC. This encodes CAIRRGDSGLHNEQFF.

This clonotype has a handful of counts. The CDR3 sequence is CATRWSWAEEKLFF. The DNA of the CDR3 is TGTGCCACCAGGTGGAGTTGGGCAGAAGAAAAACTGTTTTTT. The chain recombines TRBV15 with TRBJ1-4; D is unresolved. With 6 bases removed from V and 8 bases from J, the gap between germline ends came to 16 bases. CDR3 length: 14 amino acids. Germline CDR1 and CDR2: LNHNV and YYDKDF (reference sequence).

The chain links TRBV20-1 to TRBJ1-1; D uncertain. Germline assignment: CDR1 DFQATT and CDR2 SNEGSKA (reference sequence). The CDR3 spans 15 residues. With 3 bases removed from V and 5 bases from J, the gap between germline ends came to 19 bases. CDR3 coding DNA: TGCAGTGCTAGCGATCTCACGGGGAAGAGGACTGAAGCTTTCTTT. This gives the protein CSASDLTGKRTEAFF.

The sample holds many counts of this clonotype. The chain is built from TRBV9 and TRBJ1-4; possibly TRBD1 for D (5 bases). CDR1 is SGDLS, CDR2 YYNGEE, per germline. This CDR3 is built from 16 residues. V dropped 4 bases and J dropped 0 bases, with 13 bases sitting between them. DNA of the CDR3: TGTGCCAGCAGCCTAGGGACTCAGACAACTAATGAAAAACTGTTTTTT. Translated: CASSLGTQTTNEKLFF.

This clonotype was seen only a few times. The J gene is TRBJ2-7, the V gene TRBV20-1; 8 positions agree with TRBD1. Germline values: CDR1 DFQATT, CDR2 SNEGSKA (reference sequence). V was clipped by 2 bases and J by 5 bases; unmatched bases: 2. This CDR3 comprises 12 residues. The CDR3 bases are TGCAGTGCTAGACAGGGGGCTGACGAGCAGTACTTC. It codes for CSARQGADEQYF.

The table lists this clonotype with a few counts. This chain connects TRBV9 to TRBJ2-3, with 7 nucleotides matching TRBD1. The trim removed 2 bases at V and 4 bases at J, leaving 7 bases unmatched. The CDR3 has 15 residues. Germline V gene lookup returns CDR1 SGDLS and CDR2 YYNGEE. The CDR3 is CASSVQGDSPDTQYF. The CDR3 nucleotides are TGTGCCAGCAGCGTGCAGGGGGATAGTCCAGATACGCAGTATTTT.

This clonotype was detected many times. This chain uses TRBV3-1 with TRBJ2-7; 10 positions agree with TRBD2. CDR3 length equals 15 residues. CDR1 is LGHDT, CDR2 YNNKEL, per germline (reference sequence). V gave up 1 base and J gave up 1 base; unmatched junction bases: 1. The CDR3, as DNA: TGTGCCAGCAGCCAAGGGACTAGCGGTTCCTACGAGCAGTACTTC. Residues: CASSQGTSGSYEQYF.

This clonotype was seen repeatedly, ten times or more. V and J are TRBV18 and TRBJ2-1; D gene uncertain. V lost 0 bases, J lost 7 bases, and 10 bases lay in between. Germline V gene data show CDR1 as KGHSH and CDR2 as LQKENI. The CDR3 has 14 amino acids. The CDR3 loop reads CASSPPPQRNEQFF. The DNA of the CDR3 is TGTGCCAGCTCACCACCACCTCAACGGAATGAGCAGTTCTTC.

This clonotype showed up just a few times. CDR3 amino acids: CASSIQRNQPQHF. In nucleotides, the CDR3 is TGTGCCAGTAGTATTCAGCGCAATCAGCCCCAGCATTTT. This chain links TRBV19 with TRBJ1-5; no firm D call. The CDR3 consists of 13 residues. Trimming stripped 3 bases from V and 2 bases from J, with 5 bases between. The germline V gene encodes CDR1 LNHDA and CDR2 SQIVND (reference sequence).

J is TRBJ1-5 and V is TRBV20-1, with TRBD1 matching over 7 bases. This CDR3 comprises 11 residues. The ends lost 5 bases at V and 7 bases at J; junction bases unmatched: 2. Germline assignment: CDR1 DFQATT and CDR2 SNEGSKA (reference sequence). The CDR3 reads CSASQGQPQHF. The CDR3 DNA is TGCAGTGCTTCACAGGGGCAGCCCCAGCATTTT.

In this sample, this clonotype turned up a few times. This chain joins TRBV5-6 and TRBJ1-1, with 7 nucleotides matching TRBD1. The length of the CDR3 is 15 residues. Looked up from germline, CDR1 is SGHDT and CDR2 is YYEEEE. Germline trimming cut 4 bases from V and 1 base from J; bases unmatched to any gene: 7. The CDR3 here is CASSTWTGWNTEAFF. CDR3 coding DNA: TGTGCCAGCAGCACGTGGACAGGTTGGAACACTGAAGCTTTCTTT. Complete variable domain (other parts from reference TRBV5-6 and TRBJ1-1): DAGVTQSPTHLIKTRGQQVTLRCSPKSGHDTVSWYQQALGQGPQFIFQYYEEEERQRGNFPDRFSGHQFPNYSSELNVNALLLGDSALYLCASSTWTGWNTEAFFGQGTRLTVV.

The V call is TRBV18, the J call TRBJ2-3, with a possible D match to TRBD1 (5 bases). Trimming took 6 bases from V and 9 from J, leaving 13 bases between them. This CDR3 region has 12 residues. Germline CDR1 and CDR2: KGHSH and LQKENI. CDR3 coding DNA: TGTGCCAGCTCCGATGAACAGGTCACGCAGTATTTT. Protein: CASSDEQVTQYF.

This clonotype was detected a few times. The chain employs TRBV6-6 and TRBJ2-5; unclear D gene. Germline V gives CDR1 MNHNY, CDR2 SVGAGI (reference sequence). The CDR3 is made up of 14 amino acids. Trimming left V 2 bases short and J 5 bases short, with 12 bases between. The CDR3 coding sequence is TGTGCCAGCAGTTACCAACCAGATTACGAGACCCAGTACTTC. Translating gives CASSYQPDYETQYF.

In its sample, this clonotype was seen many times. J is TRBJ1-5 and V is TRBV6-2 or TRBV6-3; no clear D gene. The CDR3 has 12 residues. The ends were cut back, 0 bases at V and 9 bases at J, with 6 bases in the middle. Per germline, CDR1 MNHEY and CDR2 SVGEGT. This chain's CDR3 is CASSYSSRPQHF. The CDR3 DNA is TGTGCCAGCAGTTACTCTTCTAGGCCCCAGCATTTT.

At least ten counts were recorded for this clonotype. This rearrangement joins TRBV28 to TRBJ1-2; TRBD1 aligns across 9 bases. The V and J ends lost 6 bases and 4 bases, in that order; junction bases with no gene match: 12. The CDR3 length is 16 residues. From germline, CDR1 is MDHEN and CDR2 SYDVKM. In DNA form, the CDR3 reads TGTGCCAGCAGGAGACCCTCGGGACAGGGAGGCTATGGCTACACCTTC. The encoded protein is CASRRPSGQGGYGYTF.

This clonotype was counted many times. CDR3 loop: CASSLTGELFF. The DNA of the CDR3 is TGTGCCAGCAGCTTGACCGGGGAGCTGTTTTTT. J is TRBJ2-2 and V is TRBV3-1; no firm D call. The CDR3 length is 11 residues. V was clipped by 5 bases and J by 5 bases, with 3 bases between them. Germline CDR1 is LGHDT and CDR2 is YNNKEL (reference sequence).